The text below deals with one T cell receptor beta chain. Clones were sequenced by immunoSEQ multiplex PCR, and TCRdb holds only the in-frame ones, with some missing. Seen here are about 160,000 clones, 96% observed once, and the top ten hold over 0.9%. The data belong to a study of control samples from healthy donors and cancer patients. Germline V gene lookup returns CDR1 LGHNT and CDR2 FRNRAP. This CDR3 is built from 12 residues. V gave up 1 base and J gave up 7 bases, with 5 bases separating them. The TCR sequence derives from a woman aged 25 to 39 in good health. The chain combines TRBV12-5 with TRBJ1-5; D not resolved. The material sequenced was blood. CDR3 nucleotides: TGTGCTAGTGGTTTGGAGGGCCAGCCCCAGCATTTT. Its protein product is CASGLEGQPQHF.